The sequence of this T cell receptor beta chain was determined in a study of T cells in Graves' hyperthyroidism and ophthalmopathy. Study-wide results and limits: Most thyroid clonotypes that were expanded above 0.001 also turned up in blood.

With regard to this clonotype: Its antigen is currently unknown.

Fresh 10 ml peripheral blood yielded PBMCs. RNA transcripts provided the source from which TCR beta CDR3 regions were amplified. The HTBI primer set was used in a first-round RT-PCR of the TCR CDR3. In TCRdb, the multiplex PCR reads were re-called with MiXCR into one record per CDR3 protein. The data hold about 640,000 distinct CDR3 sequences, with less than 25% observed a single time. The sample comprised blood. The sequence was obtained from a man younger than 45 with Graves' ophthalmopathy.

DNA of the CDR3: TGTGCCAGCAGCCCCTCCGCCCCTTTGGGCGGCTACACCTTC. Its translation: CASSPSAPLGGYTF. This chain uses TRBV3-1 with TRBJ1-2; no firm D call. Germline V gives CDR1 LGHDT, CDR2 YNNKEL (reference sequence). The germline V and J ends were trimmed by 4 bases and 8 bases, with 17 bases remaining between them. The CDR3 spans 14 residues.